These T cell receptor beta chains were read from a single sample in a study of glioma-infiltrating T cells after dendritic cell vaccination. Clones were read by immunoSEQ multiplex PCR, and TCRdb kept only the in-frame ones, dropping some. In the table there are 93,000 or so clones, about four fifths of which are singletons. This specimen was blood, taken before dendritic cell vaccination. Receptors were obtained from a human donor with glioblastoma. CDR3s include the opening cysteine and the closing phenylalanine or tryptophan. The D gene is left open where the match is weak. The size of a clone is reported for some rows only, either as once, few or many, or as a class for expanded clones.

>.|TRBV7-2|.|TRBJ2-5
CASSQRLVPPQETQYF
TGTGCCAGCAGCCAGCGACTAGTTCCTCCCCAAGAGACCCAGTACTTC
>.|TRBV6-5|.|TRBJ1-2
CASSLRGYGYTF
TGTGCCAGCAGTCTTCGGGGCTATGGCTACACCTTC
>.|TRBV4-3|many|TRBJ1-2
CASSQPGDAGGYTF
TGCGCCAGCAGCCAGCCGGGGGACGCCGGGGGCTACACCTTC
>.|TRBV30|.|TRBJ2-1
CAWSVSRHGEQFF
TGTGCCTGGAGTGTGTCTAGGCACGGTGAGCAGTTCTTC
>.|TRBV4-1|.|TRBJ2-7
CASSQDSGELVYEQYF
TGCGCCAGCAGCCAAGATAGCGGAGAACTTGTCTACGAGCAGTACTTC
>.|TRBV5-4|.|TRBJ2-7
CASREGGSTYEQYF
TGTGCCAGCAGAGAGGGGGGGAGCACCTACGAGCAGTACTTC
>.|TRBV6-5|.|TRBJ2-3
CASSYYFAGSTDTQYF
TGTGCCAGCAGTTACTATTTCGCGGGGAGCACAGATACGCAGTATTTT
>TRBD1|TRBV7-6|.|TRBJ2-3
CASSSRGLGLTQYF
TGTGCCAGCAGCTCCAGGGGGCTCGGGCTTACGCAGTATTTT
>.|TRBV19|.|TRBJ1-6
CASSIGRDGSPLHF
TGTGCCAGTAGTATAGGGAGGGATGGATCACCCCTCCACTTT
>.|TRBV19|.|TRBJ1-3
CASRRDTDSGNTIYF
TGTGCCAGTAGACGGGACACCGACTCTGGAAACACCATATATTTT
>TRBD1|TRBV19|.|TRBJ1-2
CASSRDRGGYTF
TGTGCCAGTAGTCGTGACAGGGGTGGCTACACCTTC
>TRBD1|TRBV25-1|.|TRBJ2-5
CASSDQGGGGETQYF
TGTGCCAGCAGTGACCAAGGGGGCGGTGGGGAGACCCAGTACTTC
>TRBD1|TRBV2|.|TRBJ1-4
CASTLDRGNEKLFF
TGTGCCAGCACCTTGGACAGGGGTAATGAAAAACTGTTTTTT
>TRBD2|TRBV11-2|.|TRBJ2-1
CASSLFRGGTIEQFF
TGTGCCAGCAGCTTATTCCGGGGGGGGACAATTGAGCAGTTCTTC
>.|TRBV11-2|.|TRBJ1-2
CASSSGIKYPHYGYTF
TGTGCCAGCAGCTCCGGGATTAAATACCCCCACTATGGCTACACCTTC
>TRBD1|TRBV5-1|.|TRBJ1-2
CASYPGQGGGYTF
TGCGCCAGCTATCCGGGACAGGGGGGTGGCTACACCTTC
>TRBD2|TRBV7-2|once|TRBJ2-7
CASSLGGGTSSYEQYF
TGTGCCAGCAGCTTAGGGGGGGGGACTAGCTCCTACGAGCAGTACTTC
>.|TRBV7-2|.|TRBJ2-4
CASSPRESGNIQYF
TGTGCCAGCAGCCCTCGGGAGAGCGGTAACATTCAGTACTTC
>.|TRBV16|few|TRBJ1-1
CASSQSRFEAFF
TGTGCCAGCAGCCAATCGCGTTTTGAAGCTTTCTTT
>.|TRBV9|.|TRBJ2-1
CASSASSELSNEQFF
TGTGCCAGCAGCGCTTCTAGCGAACTAAGCAATGAGCAGTTCTTC
>.|TRBV11-3|.|TRBJ1-1
CASTKGGGSEAFF
TGTGCCAGCACCAAAGGCGGGGGGTCTGAAGCTTTCTTT
>.|TRBV7-3|.|TRBJ2-3
CASSLNPGTDTQYF
TGTGCCAGCAGCTTAAATCCGGGAACAGATACGCAGTATTTT
>.|TRBV6-4|few|TRBJ1-6
CASSWLRPGGVGSPLHF
TGTGCCAGCAGTTGGCTGAGGCCAGGAGGGGTAGGTTCACCCCTCCACTTT
>.|TRBV27|.|TRBJ2-1
CASRSENEQFF
TGTGCCAGCAGATCCGAGAATGAGCAGTTCTTC
>.|TRBV4-3|.|TRBJ1-2
CASSQDPGVAYGYTF
TGCGCCAGCAGCCAAGATCCCGGGGTAGCGTATGGCTACACCTTC
>TRBD2|TRBV28|.|TRBJ2-3
CASSRTGIRASGGDTQYF
TGTGCCAGCAGCCGGACAGGCATTAGGGCTAGCGGGGGGGATACGCAGTATTTT
>.|TRBV6-5|.|TRBJ1-6
CASSYPGLNSPLHF
TGTGCCAGCAGTTACCCAGGACTCAATTCACCCCTCCACTTT
>.|TRBV7-8|.|TRBJ1-1
CASSHNRLTHLMNTEAFF
TGTGCCAGCAGCCACAACAGGTTGACCCACCTAATGAACACTGAAGCTTTCTTT
>.|TRBV7-9|.|TRBJ2-1
CASSLRGDTYNEQFF
TGTGCCAGCAGCTTACGTGGGGACACCTACAATGAGCAGTTCTTC